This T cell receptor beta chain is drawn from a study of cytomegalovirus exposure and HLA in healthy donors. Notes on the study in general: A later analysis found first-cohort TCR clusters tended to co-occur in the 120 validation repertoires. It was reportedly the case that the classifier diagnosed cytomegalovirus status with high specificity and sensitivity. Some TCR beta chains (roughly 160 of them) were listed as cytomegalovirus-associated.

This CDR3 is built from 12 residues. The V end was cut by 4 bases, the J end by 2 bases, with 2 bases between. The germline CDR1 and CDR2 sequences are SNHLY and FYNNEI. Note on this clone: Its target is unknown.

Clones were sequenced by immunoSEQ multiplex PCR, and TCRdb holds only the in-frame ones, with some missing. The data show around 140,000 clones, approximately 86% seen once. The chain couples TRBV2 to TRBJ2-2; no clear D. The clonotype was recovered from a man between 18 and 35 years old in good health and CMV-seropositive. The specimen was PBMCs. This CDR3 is CASSANTGELFF. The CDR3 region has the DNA TGTGCCAGCAGTGCTAACACCGGGGAGCTGTTTTTT.